These 17 T cell receptor beta chains were sequenced from one sample in a study of shared clonotypes between healthy human individuals. Sequencing used immunoSEQ multiplex PCR; TCRdb keeps in-frame clones, though not all of them. Of about a million clones detected, around 77% appear once; the ten largest clones hold about 0.89%. The sample taken for sequencing was memory CD4+ T cells from PBMCs. Stated subset: CD45RA-negative fraction. The receptors shown here come from a man younger than 35 in good health. Some clones in this sample may be carry-over from other donors' samples.

Comment on this clone: In the same sample, other DNA sequences code for this CDR3. The chain is built from TRBV5-4 and TRBJ2-3, with D perhaps matching TRBD2 (6 bases). The germline gives CDR1 SGHNT, CDR2 YYREEE (reference sequence). With 5 bases removed from V and 3 bases from J, the gap between germline ends came to 7 bases. The length of the CDR3 is 12 residues. The CDR3 loop reads CASRGGTDTQYF. For the CDR3, the DNA is TGTGCCAGCAGGGGGGGAACAGATACGCAGTATTTT.

This sequence joins TRBV19 and TRBJ2-7; D perhaps matches TRBD1 (6 bases). The CDR3 has 13 amino acids. V lost 6 bases to trimming and J lost 3 bases, with 12 bases between them. Per germline, CDR1 LNHDA and CDR2 SQIVND (reference sequence). The CDR3 region is CASSSQGIYEQYF. In DNA, the CDR3 is TGTGCCAGTAGCTCACAGGGAATCTACGAGCAGTACTTC.

The CDR3 bases are TGTGCCAGCAGTTTAAACAGGGCGAACTATGGCTACACCTTC. It translates to CASSLNRANYGYTF. V and J are TRBV28 and TRBJ1-2, with D possibly being TRBD1 (6 bases). The CDR3 loop spans 14 amino acids. CDR1 MDHEN and CDR2 SYDVKM come from the germline V gene. Trimming pared 2 bases from V and 2 bases from J, leaving 9 bases between.

This clone was picked up one time. This same CDR3 is encoded by further DNA sequences in the sample. The chain combines TRBV6-1 with TRBJ2-3; D is uncertain. The germline gives CDR1 MNHNS, CDR2 SASEGT. The CDR3 loop spans 14 amino acids. Trimming cost V 4 bases and J 3 bases, with 11 bases left between them. For the CDR3, the DNA is TGTGCCAGCAGTGCACGAGATAGTACAGATACGCAGTATTTT. Residues: CASSARDSTDTQYF.

The V gene is TRBV18, the J gene TRBJ1-4; D is uncertain. Trimming stripped 3 bases from V and 0 bases from J, with 14 bases between. Germline loops: CDR1 KGHSH, CDR2 LQKENI. The CDR3 runs to 17 residues. The CDR3 reads CASSPFVVDATNEKLFF. The CDR3 nucleotides read TGTGCCAGCTCACCCTTTGTCGTCGATGCAACTAATGAAAAACTGTTTTTT.

The V and J genes are TRBV5-4 and TRBJ1-4, with D possibly being TRBD1 (6 bases). V was clipped by 5 bases and J by 2 bases, with 10 bases between them. Germline lookup yields CDR1 SGHNT and CDR2 YYREEE (reference sequence). The CDR3 spans 14 residues. The CDR3 spells CASRGGPTNEKLFF. In DNA, the CDR3 is TGTGCCAGCAGGGGGGGCCCCACTAATGAAAAACTGTTTTTT.

V is TRBV28 and J is TRBJ1-1; D possibly corresponds to TRBD1 (5 bases). The CDR3 has 13 residues. V shed 7 bases and J shed 4 bases, with 13 bases lying between them. CDR1 and CDR2 (germline): MDHEN, SYDVKM. CDR3 bases: TGTGCCAGCATTCGTACGAGGGGCACTGAAGCTTTCTTT. Its protein product is CASIRTRGTEAFF. The entire variable domain, with the rest obtained from reference TRBV28 and TRBJ1-1, is as follows: DVKVTQSSRYLVKRTGEKVFLECVQDMDHENMFWYRQDPGLGLRLIYFSYDVKMKEKGDIPEGYSVSREKKERFSLILESASTNQTSMYLCASIRTRGTEAFFGQGTRLTVV.

This clone was observed many times. CDR3 bases: TGTGCCAGCGGGACAGGGGGGAATTCACCCCTCCACTTT. It encodes CASGTGGNSPLHF. V is TRBV28 and J is TRBJ1-6; 11 bases map to TRBD1. CDR1 and CDR2 from the germline V gene are MDHEN and SYDVKM. V was clipped by 8 bases and J by 7 bases; unmatched bases: 1. The CDR3 consists of 13 residues.

This chain links TRBV28 with TRBJ2-7, with D perhaps given as TRBD1 or TRBD2 (5 bases each). The V end lost 5 bases, the J end lost 3 bases, and 14 bases lay between the germline ends. This CDR3 contains 14 residues. Per germline, CDR1 MDHEN and CDR2 SYDVKM. This CDR3 reads CASSLRDPFYEQYF. As DNA, the CDR3 is TGTGCCAGCAGTCTAAGGGACCCCTTCTACGAGCAGTACTTC.

Worth noting for this clone: Since a much larger clone is just one base distant, this may be a read error. The chain is built from TRBV25-1 and TRBJ2-5; tentatively, D is TRBD1 or TRBD2 (5 bases each). Germline V gene sequence: CDR1 MGHDK, CDR2 SYGVNS. The CDR3 is 15 residues long. CDR3 protein: CACSPGPAGRRTQYF. CDR3 DNA: TGTGCCTGCAGCCCGGGACCCGCGGGTAGGAGGACCCAGTACTTC.

This clone was recorded many times. Other DNA sequences in this specimen translate into the identical CDR3. V usage is TRBV7-3 and J usage is TRBJ2-5; D could derive from TRBD1 or TRBD2 (5 bases each). The germline V and J ends were trimmed by 4 bases and 1 base, with 7 bases remaining between them. CDR3 size: 13 residues. Germline CDR1 reads SGHTA; CDR2 reads FQGTGA. The CDR3 is CASSYGTQETQYF. CDR3 coding DNA: TGTGCCAGCAGCTACGGGACCCAAGAGACCCAGTACTTC.

This sequence joins TRBV28 and TRBJ2-7; 8 nucleotides match TRBD1. Germline V gives CDR1 MDHEN, CDR2 SYDVKM. Trimming at V came to 6 bases and at J to 2 bases, leaving 12 bases not matched to a gene. The CDR3 length is 16 residues. CDR3 region: CASSTRLRDRTYEQYF. CDR3 coding DNA: TGTGCCAGCAGCACAAGGCTCCGGGACAGGACCTACGAGCAGTACTTC.

The rearrangement uses TRBV6-5 and TRBJ1-2, with a weak D call TRBD1 (5 bases). Trimming pared 0 bases from V and 6 bases from J, leaving 11 bases between. Germline loops: CDR1 MNHEY, CDR2 SVGAGI. The CDR3 has 14 amino acids. The CDR3 DNA is TGTGCCAGCAGTTACTCTACAGGTATCGATGGCTACACCTTC. It encodes CASSYSTGIDGYTF.

The gene calls are TRBV5-1 and TRBJ2-2; 8 bases agree with TRBD2. Germline lookup yields CDR1 SGHRS and CDR2 YFSETQ. After removal of 6 bases from V and 4 bases from J, the junction contained 5 bases not matched to a gene. The CDR3 has 14 residues. This CDR3 reads CASKQLAATGELFF. In DNA form, the CDR3 reads TGCGCCAGCAAGCAACTAGCGGCCACCGGGGAGCTGTTTTTT.

The chain couples TRBV7-3 to TRBJ2-1; TRBD1 matches at 7 bases. V trimming: 5 bases; J trimming: 2 bases; junction bases outside the gene matches: 6. This CDR3 spans 15 amino acids. Germline V gene sequence: CDR1 SGHTA, CDR2 FQGTGA. This CDR3 reads CASSTWTGPYNEQFF. The DNA of the CDR3 is TGTGCCAGCAGCACGTGGACAGGTCCCTACAATGAGCAGTTCTTC.

Concerning this clone itself: Other DNA sequences in the same sample also yield this CDR3. The chain couples TRBV28 to TRBJ1-4; D gene unclear. Between the trimmed V and J ends, which lost 1 base and 8 bases, there was a span of 5 bases. Per the germline V gene, CDR1 is MDHEN and CDR2 is SYDVKM. This CDR3 region has 12 residues. The CDR3 protein is CASSLSGEKLFF. The CDR3 nucleotides read TGTGCCAGCAGTTTATCCGGGGAAAAACTGTTTTTT.

The J gene is TRBJ2-7, the V gene TRBV7-9; 9 bases match TRBD1. V shed 4 bases, J shed 7 bases, and the junction held 17 bases outside the gene matches. Germline V gene sequence: CDR1 SEHNR, CDR2 FQNEAQ (reference sequence). The CDR3 loop spans 17 amino acids. This CDR3 is CASSSRGQGPLGDEQYF. CDR3 in DNA: TGTGCCAGCAGCTCGAGGGGACAGGGACCCCTTGGAGATGAGCAGTACTTC.